These T cell receptor beta chains were read from a single sample in a study of blood T cell repertoires in COVID-19. Profiled with immunoSEQ multiplex PCR; TCRdb holds only in-frame clones, not every one. The sample has some 380,000 clones; 70% to 90% are singletons. Material: PBMCs or T cells enriched from blood (not recorded which). These TCRs come from a man aged 25 to 45 who had recovered from COVID-19. Both conserved end residues are part of each CDR3.

len,j_gene,v_gene,CDR3aa
16,TRBJ2-1,TRBV5-6,CASSPGTSGGYNEQFF
15,TRBJ1-4,TRBV2,CASSPLGQGREKLFF
14,TRBJ2-2,TRBV29-1,CSAGTGDNTGELFF
13,TRBJ1-3,TRBV5-1,CASSLDRRNTIYF
15,TRBJ2-3,TRBV7-2,CASSLNLAGENTQYF
13,TRBJ1-2,TRBV5-1,CASGSAGSYGYTF
15,TRBJ1-1,TRBV4-3,CASSRDRGRATEAFF
15,TRBJ1-3,TRBV7-6,CASSPGASSGNTIYF
15,TRBJ2-7,TRBV6-5,CASSFSLWAGYEQYF
16,TRBJ1-5,TRBV11-2,CASSRGTGDSNQPQHF
19,TRBJ1-5,TRBV6-2/TRBV6-3,CASSSRRGLTLYSNQPQHF
15,TRBJ2-1,TRBV9,CASSERGNAYNEQFF
15,TRBJ1-1,TRBV3-1/TRBV3-2,CASSQAGVGNTEAFF
14,TRBJ2-1,TRBV11-3,CASSLAGGINEQFF
15,TRBJ1-1,TRBV4-1,CASSQGRVRGTEAFF
16,TRBJ2-1,TRBV7-9,CASSLILAGIGEEQFF
14,TRBJ1-2,TRBV5-5,CASSWGQENYGYTF
15,TRBJ1-3,TRBV5-6,CASTNRYFTGNTIYF
17,TRBJ2-1,TRBV11-2,CASSSLAGGLSNNEQFF
14,TRBJ2-1,TRBV15,CATSRDRRRNEQFF
13,TRBJ2-7,TRBV2,CASTELSGGEQYF
12,TRBJ1-4,TRBV19,CASSLAGEKLFF
14,TRBJ2-5,TRBV6-5,CASSADRGQETQYF
16,TRBJ2-3,TRBV18,CASSPPLAGGRDTQYF
16,TRBJ2-3,TRBV4-1,CASSQERSEGTDTQYF
19,TRBJ1-6,TRBV7-6,CASSLKPPHLTGYDSPLHF
15,TRBJ2-2,TRBV19,CASSDPGERAGELFF
15,TRBJ1-1,TRBV19,CASSATGTENTEAFF
14,TRBJ1-2,TRBV19,CASSMGGGNYGYTF
14,TRBJ1-1,TRBV2,CASSGQLMNTEAFF
14,TRBJ1-2,TRBV6-5,CASSYSTGSVGYTF
13,TRBJ1-1,TRBV6-2/TRBV6-3,CASSYYGQAGAFF
15,TRBJ1-2,TRBV6-5,CATGSRKGAQYGYTF
14,TRBJ2-3,TRBV5-1,CASSSGVSADTQYF
13,TRBJ1-2,TRBV2,CASSPSLNYGYTF
15,TRBJ2-3,TRBV4-2,CASSQGTSGGDTQYF
15,TRBJ2-7,TRBV5-4,CASSPDTGFSYEQYF
11,TRBJ2-7,TRBV14,CASSLRTEQYF
15,TRBJ1-4,TRBV4-1,CASSQEGGQSEKLFF
13,TRBJ1-2,TRBV4-2,CASSRAEHYGYTF
16,TRBJ1-2,TRBV3-1/TRBV3-2,CASSPGTGGFLGGYTF
14,TRBJ1-1,TRBV19,CASSIGTTNTEAFF
11,TRBJ2-7,TRBV5-4,CASSSYYEQYF
17,TRBJ1-4,TRBV11-2,CASSLDEGLTTNEKLFF
15,TRBJ1-2,TRBV5-1,CASSFRQGRSDGYTF
16,TRBJ1-4,TRBV4-3,CASSQEVTGGTEKLFF
15,TRBJ1-1,TRBV5-8,CASSLDLGVGTEAFF
17,TRBJ2-1,TRBV3-1/TRBV3-2,CASSKRWQGVKYNEQFF
16,TRBJ1-1,TRBV3-1/TRBV3-2,CASSQGLHGGNTEAFF
16,TRBJ2-3,TRBV9,CASSVGVGGITDTQYF
14,TRBJ1-3,TRBV27,CASSFAGSGNTIYF
15,TRBJ2-7,TRBV6-5,CASSPPGGRGREQYF
14,TRBJ1-1,TRBV7-9,CASSSGQVNTEAFF
15,TRBJ2-5,TRBV11-2,CASSLGGLSGETQYF
15,TRBJ2-1,TRBV10-3,CAISPPGLPYNEQFF
14,TRBJ1-1,TRBV5-5,CASSVQGKVTEAFF
15,TRBJ2-7,TRBV4-1,CASSQAGTGTYEQYF
14,TRBJ2-2,TRBV5-1,CASTGTTNTGELFF
15,TRBJ1-2,TRBV6-5,CASSLSDRAHYGYTF
16,TRBJ2-3,TRBV9,CASSVVAEEGTDTQYF